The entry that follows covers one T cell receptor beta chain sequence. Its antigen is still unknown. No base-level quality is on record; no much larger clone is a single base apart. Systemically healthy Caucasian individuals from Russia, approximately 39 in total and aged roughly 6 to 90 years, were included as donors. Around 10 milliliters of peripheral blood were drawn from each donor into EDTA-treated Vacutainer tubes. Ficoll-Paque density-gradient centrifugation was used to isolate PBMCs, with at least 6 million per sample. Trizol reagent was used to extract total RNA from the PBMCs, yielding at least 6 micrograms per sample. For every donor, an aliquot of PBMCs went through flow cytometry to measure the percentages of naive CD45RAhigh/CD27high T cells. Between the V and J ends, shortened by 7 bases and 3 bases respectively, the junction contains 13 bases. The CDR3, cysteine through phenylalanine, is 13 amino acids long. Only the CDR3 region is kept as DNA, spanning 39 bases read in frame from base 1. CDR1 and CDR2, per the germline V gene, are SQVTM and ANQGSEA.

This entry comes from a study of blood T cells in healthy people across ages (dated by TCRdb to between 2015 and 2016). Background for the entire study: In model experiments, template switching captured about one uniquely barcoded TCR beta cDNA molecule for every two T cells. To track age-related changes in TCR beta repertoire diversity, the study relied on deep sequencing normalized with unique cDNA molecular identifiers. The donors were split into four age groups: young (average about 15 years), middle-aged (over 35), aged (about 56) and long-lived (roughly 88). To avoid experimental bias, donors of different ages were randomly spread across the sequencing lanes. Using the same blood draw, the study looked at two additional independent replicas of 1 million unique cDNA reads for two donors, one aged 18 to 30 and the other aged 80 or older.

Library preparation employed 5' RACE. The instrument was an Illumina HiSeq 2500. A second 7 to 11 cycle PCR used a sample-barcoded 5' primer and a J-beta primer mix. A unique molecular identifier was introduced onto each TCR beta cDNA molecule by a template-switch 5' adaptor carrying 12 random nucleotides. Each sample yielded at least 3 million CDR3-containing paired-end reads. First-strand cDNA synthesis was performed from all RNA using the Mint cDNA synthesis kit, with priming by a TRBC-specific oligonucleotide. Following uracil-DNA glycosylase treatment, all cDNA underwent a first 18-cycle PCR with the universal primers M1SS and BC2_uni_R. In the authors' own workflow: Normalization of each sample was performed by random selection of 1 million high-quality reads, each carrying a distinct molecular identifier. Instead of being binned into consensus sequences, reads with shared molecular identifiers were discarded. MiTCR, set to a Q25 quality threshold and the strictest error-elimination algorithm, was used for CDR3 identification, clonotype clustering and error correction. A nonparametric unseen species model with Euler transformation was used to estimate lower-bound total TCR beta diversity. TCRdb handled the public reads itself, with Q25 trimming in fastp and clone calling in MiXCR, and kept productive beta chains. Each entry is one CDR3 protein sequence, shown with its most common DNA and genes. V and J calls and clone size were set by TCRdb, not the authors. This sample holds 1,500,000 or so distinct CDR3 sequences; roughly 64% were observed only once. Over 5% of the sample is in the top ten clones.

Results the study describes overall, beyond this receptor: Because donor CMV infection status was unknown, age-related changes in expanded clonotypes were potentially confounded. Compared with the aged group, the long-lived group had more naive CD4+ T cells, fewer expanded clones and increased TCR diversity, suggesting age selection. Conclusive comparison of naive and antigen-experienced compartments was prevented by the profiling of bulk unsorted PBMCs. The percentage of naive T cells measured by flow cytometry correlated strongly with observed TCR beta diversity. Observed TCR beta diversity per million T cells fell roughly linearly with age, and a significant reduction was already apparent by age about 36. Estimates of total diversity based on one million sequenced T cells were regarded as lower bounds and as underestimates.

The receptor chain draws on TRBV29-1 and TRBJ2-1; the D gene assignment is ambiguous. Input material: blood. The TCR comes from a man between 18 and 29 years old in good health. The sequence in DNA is TGCAGCGCCGCAACCACCAACTACAATGAGCAGTTCTTC. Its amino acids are CSAATTNYNEQFF.